This TCR beta chain emerged from a study of shared clonotypes between healthy human individuals. Worth noting for this clone: Its antigen is still unknown.

Study-wide results and caveats: Rarefaction revealed incomplete sorted-subset sequencing despite large depth. Blood was the only sampled material, and tissue repertoires likely differ.

The naive CD8 fraction comprised CD45RO-negative cells positively selected for CCR7 and excluded terminally differentiated effector memory CD45RA+ cells. Those who donated were healthy HIV-negative adults, with no recent acute infections or vaccinations reported. V lost 10 bases and J lost 6, with 12 bases in between. The CDR3 loop spans 12 amino acids. Method: immunoSEQ multiplex PCR; TCRdb's copy keeps in-frame clones and lacks some. The table has roughly 2.1 million clones, 90% to 95% seen once. Sequencing used naive CD8+ T cells from PBMCs. J is TRBJ1-4 and V is TRBV23-1, with D uncertain. TRBV23-1 is treated as an ORF (open reading frame) with a function not yet certain. The receptor comes from a man aged 18-30 years in good health. Some clones in this sample may be carry-over from other donors' samples. CDR3 loop: CAIVPSHEKLFF. The CDR3 region has the DNA TGCGCCATCGTCCCAAGCCATGAAAAACTGTTTTTT.